This T cell receptor (beta chain) was recovered during a study of blood T cell repertoires in COVID-19. Overall study: The United States, Italy and Spain were the sources of the acute and convalescent COVID-19 samples.

Recovery among Cohort 3 donors was established by two negative PCRs, clearance, or symptom resolution. Per the study methods: Estimation of nucleated cell counts relied on the amplification of reference gene primers. Sequencing used immunoSEQ multiplex PCR; TCRdb keeps in-frame clones, though not all of them. V, J and clone size derive from that table, while D and trimming were established from the DNA sequence. The sample has almost 200,000 clones, around 92% seen once. Germline values: CDR1 SGDLS, CDR2 YYNGEE. The junction had 5 bases not matched to a gene; V was cut back by 2 bases and J by 5 bases. The CDR3 extends over 15 amino acids.

This clonotype was sampled from a woman under 30 who had recovered from COVID-19. The chain is built from TRBV9 and TRBJ2-1; 9 bases are a match to TRBD1. The sample consisted of PBMCs or T cells enriched from blood (not recorded which). CDR3 loop: CASSVTGGPNNEQFF. The CDR3, as DNA: TGTGCCAGCAGCGTTACAGGGGGCCCGAACAATGAGCAGTTCTTC.